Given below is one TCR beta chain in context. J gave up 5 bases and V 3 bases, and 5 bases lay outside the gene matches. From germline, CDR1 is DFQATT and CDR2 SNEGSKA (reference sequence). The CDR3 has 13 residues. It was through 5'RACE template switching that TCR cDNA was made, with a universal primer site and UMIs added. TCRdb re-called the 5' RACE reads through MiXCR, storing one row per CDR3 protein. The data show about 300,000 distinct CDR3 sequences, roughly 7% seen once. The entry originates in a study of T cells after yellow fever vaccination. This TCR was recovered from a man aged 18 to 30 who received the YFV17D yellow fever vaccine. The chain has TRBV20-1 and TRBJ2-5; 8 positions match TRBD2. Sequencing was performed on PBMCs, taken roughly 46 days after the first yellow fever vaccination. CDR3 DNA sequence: TGCAGTGCTAGCGGGGGGGCTCGGGAGACCCAGTACTTC. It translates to CSASGGARETQYF.